This T cell receptor (beta chain) was sequenced in a study of regulatory dendritic cells for organ transplantation. Germline values: CDR1 LNHDA, CDR2 SQIVND (reference sequence). This CDR3 spans 16 amino acids. The trim removed 5 bases at V and 4 bases at J, leaving 8 bases unmatched. Sorted T cells were CFSE-labeled and cultured around 5 days with allogeneic regulatory or mature dendritic cells at 1:10. As concerns this clone: As yet, its antigen is unknown.

The study's findings and limits: Memory T cells were less diverse than naive, with memory CD8+ most oligoclonal.

Profiled with immunoSEQ multiplex PCR; TCRdb holds only in-frame clones, not every one. The sample holds roughly 12,000 clones, approximately 75% seen once. The material sequenced was naive CD8+ T cells from blood cultured with regulatory dendritic cells. Regarding subset: CD45RA+ naive T cells. The V and J genes are TRBV19 and TRBJ2-1; TRBD1 matches 10 bases. The source is a human donor in good health. CDR3 sequence reads: CASSLTGTGVYNEQFF. The CDR3 DNA sequence: TGTGCCAGTAGTTTAACCGGGACAGGGGTTTACAATGAGCAGTTCTTC. Using reference TRBV19 and TRBJ2-1 for the parts outside the CDR3, the full variable domain is DGGITQSPKYLFRKEGQNVTLSCEQNLNHDAMYWYRQDPGQGLRLIYYSQIVNDFQKGDIAEGYSVSREKKESFPLTVTSAQKNPTAFYLCASSLTGTGVYNEQFFGPGTRLTVL.